This T cell receptor (beta chain) is drawn from a study of PD-1 blockade in classical Hodgkin lymphoma. Across the study: The study gave patients nivolumab 3 mg/kg intravenously every 2 weeks.

V was clipped by 7 bases and J by 2 bases; unmatched bases: 3. Germline CDR1 and CDR2: MDHEN and SYDVKM. The CDR3 spans 14 residues. Repertoires were generated with immunoSEQ multiplex PCR, while TCRdb's copy carries only in-frame clones and drops some. Here the sample spans tens of thousands of clones, under 95% being singletons. As regards this clone: Its target is not known.

Study-level results: According to reports, newly diagnosed patients had lower baseline TCR diversity than healthy donors, and relapsed/refractory patients had lower baseline TCR diversity still. While CD8+ TCR diversity did not rise significantly by C4D1, CD4+ TCR diversity did.

Relapse after autologous stem cell transplantation occurred in every patient, and brentuximab vedotin exposure varied. This material consisted of peripheral blood mononuclear cells (PBMCs), taken at baseline. This sequence originates from a human donor with classical Hodgkin lymphoma. This chain connects TRBV28 to TRBJ2-3; 10 bases agree with TRBD2. As DNA, the CDR3 is TGTGCCAGCACCCTAGCGGGAGTCACAGATACGCAGTATTTT. It yields the protein CASTLAGVTDTQYF.